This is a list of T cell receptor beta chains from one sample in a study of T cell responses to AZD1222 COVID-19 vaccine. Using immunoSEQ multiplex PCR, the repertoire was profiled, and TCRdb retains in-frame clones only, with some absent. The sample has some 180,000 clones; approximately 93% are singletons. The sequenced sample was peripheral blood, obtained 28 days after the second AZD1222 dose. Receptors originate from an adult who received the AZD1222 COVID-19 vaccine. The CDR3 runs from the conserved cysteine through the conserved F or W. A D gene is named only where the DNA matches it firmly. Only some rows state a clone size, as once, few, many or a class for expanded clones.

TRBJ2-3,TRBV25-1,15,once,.,TGTGCCAGCAGTGAATTTGGAGGGCGTACAGATACGCAGTATTTT,CASSEFGGRTDTQYF
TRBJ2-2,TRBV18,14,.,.,TGTGCCAGCTCACTGAGGGCCACCGCCGGGGAGCTGTTTTTT,CASSLRATAGELFF
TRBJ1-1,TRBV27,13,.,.,TGTGCCAGCAGTATAACCACAGTCACTGAAGCTTTCTTT,CASSITTVTEAFF
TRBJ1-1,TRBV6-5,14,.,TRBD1,TGTGCCAGCAGCTCGACAGGGGGTGGTACTGAAGCTTTCTTT,CASSSTGGGTEAFF
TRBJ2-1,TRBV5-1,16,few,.,TGCGCCAGCAGCTTGGCGAGCGGAAGCTCCTACAATGAGCAGTTCTTC,CASSLASGSSYNEQFF
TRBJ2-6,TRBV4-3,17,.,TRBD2,TGCGCCAGCAGCCAACAACCAACTAGCGCTGGGGCCAACGTCCTGACTTTC,CASSQQPTSAGANVLTF
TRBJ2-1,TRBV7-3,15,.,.,TGTGCCAGCAGCTTAGCCCTTAGCTCCTACAATGAGCAGTTCTTC,CASSLALSSYNEQFF
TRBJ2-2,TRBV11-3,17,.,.,TGTGCCAGCAGCCCCCGGTCAGCTTCCCAGAGAGCCGGGGAGCTGTTTTTT,CASSPRSASQRAGELFF
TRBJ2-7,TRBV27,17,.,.,TGTGCCAGCAGTTTATTAGGGGGGGGGCTAACTTTTGGAGAGCAGTACTTC,CASSLLGGGLTFGEQYF
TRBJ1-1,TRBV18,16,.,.,TGTGCCAGCTCAAGTATGGCCCTCCCCGGGGGCACTGAAGCTTTCTTT,CASSSMALPGGTEAFF
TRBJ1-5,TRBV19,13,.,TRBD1,TGTGCCAGTAACAGGGGGCCCGGTCAGCCCCAGCATTTT,CASNRGPGQPQHF
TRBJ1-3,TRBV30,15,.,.,TGTGCCTGGAGTATCAAGACCGGATCTGGAAACACCATATATTTT,CAWSIKTGSGNTIYF